The entry below describes one T cell receptor (beta chain). Mismatch with germline at one junction end may stem from a read error. Germline lookup yields CDR1 MNHNS and CDR2 SASEGT. The CDR3 runs to 15 residues. The data stem from a study of cytomegalovirus exposure and HLA in healthy donors. PCR employed 60 Vbeta and 13 Jbeta primers. Clones were sequenced by immunoSEQ multiplex PCR, and TCRdb holds only the in-frame ones, with some missing. The sample records approximately 97,000 clones, around 82% being singletons. The source is a man aged 40-55 years in good health and CMV-seropositive. The chain combines TRBV6-1 with TRBJ2-6; maybe TRBD2 (6 bases). Sequenced: PBMCs. CDR3 residues: CASTGVEAGANGLTF. CDR3 DNA: TGTGCCAGCACGGGGGTCGAGGCTGGGGCCAACGGCCTGACTTTC.